The 12 T cell receptor beta chains below were found in one sample sequenced in a study of cytomegalovirus exposure and HLA in healthy donors. Vbeta (60) and Jbeta (13) primers were used in the PCR. Sequencing used immunoSEQ multiplex PCR; TCRdb keeps in-frame clones, though not all of them. The sample contains 130,000 or so clones, about 82% of which appear only once. The specimen was PBMCs. These receptor sequences come from a man aged 25 to 40 in good health and CMV-seronegative.

This sequence joins TRBV6-6 and TRBJ1-4, with 7 positions matching TRBD1. V lost 6 bases, J lost 7 bases, and 8 bases stayed unmatched. The length of the CDR3 is 14 residues. In germline, CDR1 is MNHNY, CDR2 SVGAGI (reference sequence). CDR3 in amino acids: CASRSWDSGEKLFF. The CDR3 DNA sequence: TGTGCCAGCAGAAGTTGGGACAGCGGTGAAAAACTGTTTTTT.

The chain employs TRBV25-1 and TRBJ1-6; no clear D gene. This CDR3 contains 13 residues. Between the trimmed V and J ends, which lost 0 bases and 16 bases, there was a span of 13 bases. CDR1 is MGHDK, CDR2 SYGVNS, per germline. The DNA of the CDR3 is TGTGCCAGCAGTGAATACGAGGGCGCTGCTCTCCACTTT. Its translation is CASSEYEGAALHF.

This chain joins TRBV6-5 and TRBJ2-7, with D possibly matching TRBD2 (7 bases). Germline V CDR1 and CDR2: MNHEY, SVGAGI. V was trimmed by 2 bases and J by 1 base, leaving 15 bases between them. The CDR3 has 16 residues. In nucleotides, the CDR3 is TGTGCCAGCAGTTACCCTCTGGGAGGGGGATCCTACGAGCAGTACTTC. Its protein is CASSYPLGGGSYEQYF.

This chain links TRBV2 with TRBJ1-1; D is possibly TRBD1 (5 bases). V was pared by 6 bases and J by 5 bases, with 19 bases between. This CDR3 spans 15 amino acids. Germline V gene data show CDR1 as SNHLY and CDR2 as FYNNEI. The CDR3 protein is CASSLEDQKGTEAFF. The CDR3, as DNA: TGTGCCAGCAGCCTCGAGGACCAAAAGGGGACTGAAGCTTTCTTT. Full variable domain (remainder filled in from reference TRBV2 and TRBJ1-1): EPEVTQTPSHQVTQMGQEVILRCVPISNHLYFYWYRQILGQKVEFLVSFYNNEISEKSEIFDDQFSVERPDGSNFTLKIRSTKLEDSAMYFCASSLEDQKGTEAFFGQGTRLTVV.

The J gene is TRBJ2-3, the V gene TRBV7-9; a possible D gene is TRBD2 (6 bases). The V end lost 2 bases, the J end lost 0 bases, and 15 bases lay between the germline ends. The CDR3 covers 17 residues. Germline CDR1 is SEHNR and CDR2 is FQNEAQ (reference sequence). The CDR3: CASSLLEGRSSTDTQYF. CDR3 DNA sequence: TGTGCCAGCAGCTTACTGGAGGGGCGATCTAGCACAGATACGCAGTATTTT.

This chain connects TRBV27 to TRBJ2-7; no firm D call. Looked up from germline, CDR1 is MNHEY and CDR2 is SMNVEV (reference sequence). The CDR3 loop spans 11 amino acids. V lost 5 bases, J lost 5 bases, and 7 bases lay in between. CDR3 sequence reads: CASSPFNEQYF. CDR3 DNA: TGTGCCAGCAGTCCCTTTAACGAGCAGTACTTC.

V gene TRBV5-4 combines with J gene TRBJ2-7, with D possibly being TRBD2 (5 bases). Germline CDR1 reads SGHNT; CDR2 reads YYREEE (reference sequence). V was shortened by 0 bases and J by 3 bases, with 16 bases between the two germline ends. CDR3 size: 16 residues. The CDR3 coding sequence is TGTGCCAGCAGCTTGGAACTAGGGTATAGTGGCTACGAGCAGTACTTC. Residues: CASSLELGYSGYEQYF. Filled out from reference TRBV5-4 and TRBJ2-7, the complete variable domain reads ETGVTQSPTHLIKTRGQQVTLRCSSQSGHNTVSWYQQALGQGPQFIFQYYREEENGRGNFPPRFSGLQFPNYSSELNVNALELDDSALYLCASSLELGYSGYEQYFGPGTRLTVT.

The chain couples TRBV4-1 to TRBJ2-1; 15 bases map to TRBD2. CDR3 length equals 18 residues. After removal of 1 base from V and 7 bases from J, the junction contained 8 bases not matched to a gene. Germline loops: CDR1 MGHRA, CDR2 YSYEKL. This CDR3 reads CASSQVITGTSGRNEQFF. The CDR3 DNA is TGCGCCAGCAGCCAAGTTATCACGGGGACTAGCGGGAGGAATGAGCAGTTCTTC.

The chain combines TRBV7-2 with TRBJ1-2, with 8 bases matching TRBD1. Losses at the gene ends were 5 bases for V and 3 bases for J; bases not matched to a gene: 8. CDR1 and CDR2 from the germline V gene are SGHTA and FQGNSA. This CDR3 is built from 15 residues. The CDR3 coding sequence is TGTGCCAGCAGCCCGTACAGGGGGTGGGACTATGGCTACACCTTC. It is translated as CASSPYRGWDYGYTF.

This clone was recorded once. The rearrangement uses TRBV18 and TRBJ2-7; D is perhaps TRBD2 (6 bases). This CDR3 comprises 16 residues. The V gene lost 0 bases and the J gene lost 6 bases, with 18 bases spanning the gap. Germline V gene lookup returns CDR1 KGHSH and CDR2 LQKENI. The CDR3 DNA is TGTGCCAGCTCACCACCGGGCAGGGAGGTGGTAGGCGAGCAGTACTTC. Translating gives CASSPPGREVVGEQYF.

This chain uses TRBV15 with TRBJ2-1; 11 bases align to TRBD2. CDR1 LNHNV and CDR2 YYDKDF come from the germline V gene (reference sequence). With 3 bases clipped from V and 10 bases from J, the junction kept 17 bases outside the gene matches. The CDR3 has 18 amino acids. The CDR3 region is CATSRGSSGTSGPQEQFF. CDR3 DNA sequence: TGTGCCACCAGCAGGGGGTCCTCCGGGACTAGCGGTCCACAAGAGCAGTTCTTC.

The chain links TRBV27 to TRBJ2-7, with no clear D. From germline, CDR1 is MNHEY and CDR2 SMNVEV (reference sequence). Trimming shortened V by 2 bases and J by 2 bases, and 7 bases separated the two germline ends. This CDR3 contains 13 residues. The CDR3 reads CASSLGTAYEQYF. The CDR3 DNA is TGTGCCAGCAGTTTAGGTACAGCCTACGAGCAGTACTTC.